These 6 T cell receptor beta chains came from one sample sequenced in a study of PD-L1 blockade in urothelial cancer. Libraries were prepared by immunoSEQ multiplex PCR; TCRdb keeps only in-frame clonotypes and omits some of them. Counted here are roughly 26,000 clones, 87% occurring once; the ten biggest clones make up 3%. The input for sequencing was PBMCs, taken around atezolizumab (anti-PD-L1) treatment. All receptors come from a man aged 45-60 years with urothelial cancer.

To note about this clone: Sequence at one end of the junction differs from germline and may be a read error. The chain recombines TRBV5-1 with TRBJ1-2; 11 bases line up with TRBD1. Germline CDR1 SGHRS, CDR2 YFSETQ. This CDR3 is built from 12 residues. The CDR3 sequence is CASSLGGQGDHF. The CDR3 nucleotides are TGCGCCAGCAGCTTGGGGGGACAGGGGGACCACTTC. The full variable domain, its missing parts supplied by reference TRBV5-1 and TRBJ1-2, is KAGVTQTPRYLIKTRGQQVTLSCSPISGHRSVSWYQQTPGQGLQFLFEYFSETQRNKGNFPGRFSGRQFSNSRSEMNVSTLELGDSALYLCASSLGGQGDHFGSGTRLTVV.

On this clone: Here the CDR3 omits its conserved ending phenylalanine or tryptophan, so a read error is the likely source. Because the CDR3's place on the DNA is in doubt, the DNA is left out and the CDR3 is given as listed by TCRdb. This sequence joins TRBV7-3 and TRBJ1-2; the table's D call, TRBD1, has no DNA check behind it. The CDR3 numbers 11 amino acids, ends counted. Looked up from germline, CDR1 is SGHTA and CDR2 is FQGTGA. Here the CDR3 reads CASSSGLRGQL.

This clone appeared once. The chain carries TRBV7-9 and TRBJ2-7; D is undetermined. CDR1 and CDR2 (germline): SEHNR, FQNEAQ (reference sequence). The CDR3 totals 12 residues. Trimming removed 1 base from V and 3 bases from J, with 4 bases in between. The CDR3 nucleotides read TGTGCCAGCAGCTTAGGCAGCTACGAGCAGTACTTC. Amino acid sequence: CASSLGSYEQYF.

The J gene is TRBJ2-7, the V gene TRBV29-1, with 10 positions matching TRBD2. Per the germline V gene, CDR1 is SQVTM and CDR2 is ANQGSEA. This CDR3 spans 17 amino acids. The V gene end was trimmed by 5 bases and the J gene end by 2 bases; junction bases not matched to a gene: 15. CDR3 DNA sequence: TGCAGCGTTTACCTATCCGGACTAGCGGCTCCAACCTACGAGCAGTACTTC. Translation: CSVYLSGLAAPTYEQYF.

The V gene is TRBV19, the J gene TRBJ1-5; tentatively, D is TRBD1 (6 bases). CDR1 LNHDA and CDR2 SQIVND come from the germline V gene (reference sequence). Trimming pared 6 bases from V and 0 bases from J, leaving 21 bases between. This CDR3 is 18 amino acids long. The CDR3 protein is CASRTLLTGYRSNQPQHF. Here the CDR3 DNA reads TGTGCCAGTAGGACTCTTCTGACAGGCTATCGTAGCAATCAGCCCCAGCATTTT.

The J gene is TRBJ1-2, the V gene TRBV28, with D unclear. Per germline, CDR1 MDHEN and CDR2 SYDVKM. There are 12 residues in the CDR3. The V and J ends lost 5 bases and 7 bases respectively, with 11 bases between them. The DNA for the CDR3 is TGTGCCAGCAGTCCCACAGACGCTGGCTACACCTTC. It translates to CASSPTDAGYTF.